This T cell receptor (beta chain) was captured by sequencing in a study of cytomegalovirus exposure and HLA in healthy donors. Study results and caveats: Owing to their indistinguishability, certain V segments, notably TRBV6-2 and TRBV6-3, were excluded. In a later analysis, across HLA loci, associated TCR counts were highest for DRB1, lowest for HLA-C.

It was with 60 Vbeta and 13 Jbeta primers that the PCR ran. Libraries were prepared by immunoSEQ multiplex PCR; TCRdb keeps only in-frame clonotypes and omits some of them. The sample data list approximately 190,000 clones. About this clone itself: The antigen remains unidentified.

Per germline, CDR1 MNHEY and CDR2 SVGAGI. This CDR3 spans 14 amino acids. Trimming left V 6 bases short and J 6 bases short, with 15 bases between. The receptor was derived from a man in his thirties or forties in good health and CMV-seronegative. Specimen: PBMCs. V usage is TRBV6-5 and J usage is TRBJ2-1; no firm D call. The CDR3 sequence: CASRPEYRSNEQFF. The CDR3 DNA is TGTGCCAGCAGACCGGAGTATAGAAGCAATGAGCAGTTCTTC.